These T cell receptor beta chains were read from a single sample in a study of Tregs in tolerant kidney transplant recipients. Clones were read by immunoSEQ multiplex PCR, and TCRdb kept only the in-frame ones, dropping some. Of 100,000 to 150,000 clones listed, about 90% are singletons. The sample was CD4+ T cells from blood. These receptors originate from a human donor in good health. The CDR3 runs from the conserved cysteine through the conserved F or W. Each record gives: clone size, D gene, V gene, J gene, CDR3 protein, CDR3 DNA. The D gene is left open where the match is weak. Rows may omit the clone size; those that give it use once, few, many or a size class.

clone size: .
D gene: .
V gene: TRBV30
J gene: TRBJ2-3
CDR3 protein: CAWSVGVSTDTQYF
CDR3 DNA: TGTGCCTGGAGTGTAGGCGTTAGCACAGATACGCAGTATTTT

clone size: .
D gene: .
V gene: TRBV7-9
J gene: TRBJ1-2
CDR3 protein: CASSRPPIFNYGYTF
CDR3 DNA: TGTGCCAGCAGCCGACCGCCGATCTTTAACTATGGCTACACCTTC

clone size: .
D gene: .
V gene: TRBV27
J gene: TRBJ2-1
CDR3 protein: CASSFLGGEQFF
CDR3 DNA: TGTGCCAGCAGTTTCTTAGGTGGTGAGCAGTTCTTC

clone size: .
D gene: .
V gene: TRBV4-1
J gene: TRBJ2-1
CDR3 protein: CASSQGAGRRNEQFF
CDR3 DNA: TGCGCCAGCAGCCAAGGGGCAGGGAGGAGGAATGAGCAGTTCTTC

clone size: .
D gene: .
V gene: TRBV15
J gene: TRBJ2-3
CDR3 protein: CATSSLQGFTDTQYF
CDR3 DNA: TGTGCCACCAGCAGTCTTCAGGGTTTCACAGATACGCAGTATTTT

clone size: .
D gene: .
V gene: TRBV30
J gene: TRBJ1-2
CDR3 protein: CAWSPQVNYGYTF
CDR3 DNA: TGTGCCTGGAGTCCACAGGTTAACTATGGCTACACCTTC

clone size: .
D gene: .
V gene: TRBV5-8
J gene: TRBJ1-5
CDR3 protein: CASSPDRNQPQHF
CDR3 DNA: TGTGCCAGCAGCCCAGACAGGAATCAGCCCCAGCATTTT

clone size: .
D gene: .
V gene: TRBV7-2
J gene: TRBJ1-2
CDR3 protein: CASSLGPGKQYGYTF
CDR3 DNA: TGTGCCAGCAGCTTGGGACCCGGAAAACAATATGGCTACACCTTC

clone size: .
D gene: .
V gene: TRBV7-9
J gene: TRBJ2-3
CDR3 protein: CASSSPVTDTQYF
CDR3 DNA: TGTGCCAGCAGCTCTCCCGTCACAGATACGCAGTATTTT

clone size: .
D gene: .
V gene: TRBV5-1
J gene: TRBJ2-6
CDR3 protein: CASSLALRSGANVLTF
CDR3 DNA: TGCGCCAGCAGCTTGGCCCTGCGGTCGGGGGCCAACGTCCTGACTTTC

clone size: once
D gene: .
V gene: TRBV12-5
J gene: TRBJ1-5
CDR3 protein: CASGLVAFGRGRGSNQPQHF
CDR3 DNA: TGTGCTAGTGGTTTGGTAGCCTTCGGGCGGGGACGGGGTAGCAATCAGCCCCAGCATTTT

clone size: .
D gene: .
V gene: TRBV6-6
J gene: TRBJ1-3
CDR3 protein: CASSLGPSLSTIYF
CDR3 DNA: TGTGCCAGCAGTTTGGGGCCTTCTCTAAGCACCATATATTTT

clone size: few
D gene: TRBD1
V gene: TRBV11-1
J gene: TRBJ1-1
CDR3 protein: CASSRQGGDTEAFF
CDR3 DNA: TGTGCCAGCAGTCGACAGGGAGGGGACACTGAAGCTTTCTTT

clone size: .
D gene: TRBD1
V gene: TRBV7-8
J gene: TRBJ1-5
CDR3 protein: CASSKRRTGGTQPQHF
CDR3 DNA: TGTGCCAGCAGCAAACGGAGGACAGGGGGTACTCAGCCCCAGCATTTT

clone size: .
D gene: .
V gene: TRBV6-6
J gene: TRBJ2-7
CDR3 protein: CASRPTRANDYEQYF
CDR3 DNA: TGTGCCAGCAGACCGACCAGGGCAAACGATTACGAGCAGTACTTC

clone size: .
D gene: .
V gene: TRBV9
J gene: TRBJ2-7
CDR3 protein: CASSPREGRGPTNYEQYF
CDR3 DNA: TGTGCCAGCAGCCCAAGAGAAGGGAGAGGACCGACCAACTACGAGCAGTACTTC

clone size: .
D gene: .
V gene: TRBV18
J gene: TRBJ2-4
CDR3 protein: CASSPGVDIQYF
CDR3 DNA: TGTGCCAGCTCACCAGGGGTTGACATTCAGTACTTC

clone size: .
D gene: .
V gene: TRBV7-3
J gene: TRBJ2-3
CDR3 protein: CASSEQSPDTQYF
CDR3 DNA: TGTGCCAGCAGCGAACAGTCCCCAGATACGCAGTATTTT

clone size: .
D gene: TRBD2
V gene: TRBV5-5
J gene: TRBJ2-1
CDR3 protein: CASSGAGKYNEQFF
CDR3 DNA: TGTGCCAGCAGCGGAGCGGGAAAATACAATGAGCAGTTCTTC

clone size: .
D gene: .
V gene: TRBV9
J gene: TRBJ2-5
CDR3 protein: CASSVSGQVGQETQYF
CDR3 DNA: TGTGCCAGCAGCGTTTCCGGCCAGGTGGGCCAAGAGACCCAGTACTTC

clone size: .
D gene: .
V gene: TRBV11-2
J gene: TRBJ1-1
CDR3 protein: CASSSSGVNTEAFF
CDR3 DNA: TGTGCCAGCAGCAGTTCAGGGGTGAACACTGAAGCTTTCTTT

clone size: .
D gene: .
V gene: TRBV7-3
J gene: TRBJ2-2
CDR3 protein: CASSFSTGELFF
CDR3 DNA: TGTGCCAGCAGCTTCTCCACCGGGGAGCTGTTTTTT

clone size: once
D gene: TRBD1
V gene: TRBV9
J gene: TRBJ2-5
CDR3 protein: CASSAGGQGPQETQYF
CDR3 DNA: TGTGCCAGCAGCGCGGGGGGACAGGGCCCCCAAGAGACCCAGTACTTC

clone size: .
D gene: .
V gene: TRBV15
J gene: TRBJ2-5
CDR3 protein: CATSRSRGYQETQYF
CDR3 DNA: TGTGCCACCAGCAGATCCCGGGGGTACCAAGAGACCCAGTACTTC

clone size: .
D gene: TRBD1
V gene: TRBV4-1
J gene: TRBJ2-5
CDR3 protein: CASSQEGTGEETQYF
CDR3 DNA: TGCGCCAGCAGCCAAGAGGGGACAGGGGAAGAGACCCAGTACTTC

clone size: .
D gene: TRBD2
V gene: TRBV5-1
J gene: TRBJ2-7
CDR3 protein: CASSLFAGGPYEQYF
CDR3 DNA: TGCGCCAGCAGCTTGTTTGCGGGGGGCCCCTACGAGCAGTACTTC

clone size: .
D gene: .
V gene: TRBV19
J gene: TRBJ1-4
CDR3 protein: CASSIGVATNEKLFF
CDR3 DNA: TGTGCCAGTAGTATTGGGGTGGCAACTAATGAAAAACTGTTTTTT

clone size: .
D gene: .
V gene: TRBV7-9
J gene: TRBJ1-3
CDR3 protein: CASSWTGTAGNTIYF
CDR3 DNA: TGTGCCAGCAGCTGGACCGGGACCGCTGGAAACACCATATATTTT

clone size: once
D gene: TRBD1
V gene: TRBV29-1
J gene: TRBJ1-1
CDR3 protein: CSGDRASEAFF
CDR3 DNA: TGCAGCGGTGACAGGGCCTCTGAAGCTTTCTTT

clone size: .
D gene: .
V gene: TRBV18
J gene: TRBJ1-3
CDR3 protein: CASSPRRGSGNTIYF
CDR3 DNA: TGTGCCAGCTCACCACGGCGAGGCTCTGGAAACACCATATATTTT

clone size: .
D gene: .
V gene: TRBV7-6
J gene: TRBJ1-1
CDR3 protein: CASSLALGDTEAFF
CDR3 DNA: TGTGCCAGCAGCTTAGCGCTAGGCGACACTGAAGCTTTCTTT

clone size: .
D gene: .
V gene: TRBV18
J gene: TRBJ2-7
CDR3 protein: CASSPDREAIEQYF
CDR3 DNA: TGTGCCAGCTCACCAGACAGGGAGGCGATTGAGCAGTACTTC

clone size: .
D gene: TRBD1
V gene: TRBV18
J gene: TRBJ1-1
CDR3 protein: CASSPSTGGITEAFF
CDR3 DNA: TGTGCCAGCTCACCAAGTACAGGGGGGATCACTGAAGCTTTCTTT

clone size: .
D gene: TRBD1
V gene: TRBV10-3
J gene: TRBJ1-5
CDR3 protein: CAATTGDHQPQHF
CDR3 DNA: TGTGCCGCAACCACAGGGGACCATCAGCCCCAGCATTTT

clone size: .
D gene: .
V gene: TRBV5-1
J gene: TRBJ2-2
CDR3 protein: CASSLGSISGELFF
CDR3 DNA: TGCGCCAGCAGCCTCGGGTCCATATCTGGGGAGCTGTTTTTT

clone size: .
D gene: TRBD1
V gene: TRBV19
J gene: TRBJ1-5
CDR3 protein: CASSMTGGNSNQPQHF
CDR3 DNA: TGTGCCAGTAGTATGACAGGGGGCAACAGCAATCAGCCCCAGCATTTT

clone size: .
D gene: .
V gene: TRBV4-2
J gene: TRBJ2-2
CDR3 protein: CASSHRDTTGELFF
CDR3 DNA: TGTGCCAGCAGCCACCGGGACACCACCGGGGAGCTGTTTTTT

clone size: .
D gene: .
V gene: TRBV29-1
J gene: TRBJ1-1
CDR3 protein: CSVRKREGTEAFF
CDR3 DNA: TGCAGCGTTCGGAAAAGGGAGGGGACTGAAGCTTTCTTT

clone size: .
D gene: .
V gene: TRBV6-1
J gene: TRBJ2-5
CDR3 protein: CASSAVESGTQYF
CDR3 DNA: TGTGCCAGCAGTGCCGTGGAAAGCGGGACCCAGTACTTC

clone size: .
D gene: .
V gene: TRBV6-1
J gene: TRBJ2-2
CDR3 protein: CASSERDQLGELFF
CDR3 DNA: TGTGCCAGCAGTGAAAGGGATCAACTCGGGGAGCTGTTTTTT

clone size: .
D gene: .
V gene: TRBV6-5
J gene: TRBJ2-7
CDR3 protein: CASSWGIYEQYF
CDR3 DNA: TGTGCCAGCAGTTGGGGTATCTACGAGCAGTACTTC

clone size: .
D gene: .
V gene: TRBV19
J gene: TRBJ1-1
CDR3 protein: CASTYGLAALMNTEAFF
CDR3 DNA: TGTGCCAGTACCTATGGCTTGGCAGCTCTTATGAACACTGAAGCTTTCTTT

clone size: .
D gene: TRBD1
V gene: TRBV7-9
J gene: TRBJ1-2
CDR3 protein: CASSPEGTGGRGYTF
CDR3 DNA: TGTGCCAGCAGCCCCGAAGGGACAGGAGGTAGGGGCTACACCTTC

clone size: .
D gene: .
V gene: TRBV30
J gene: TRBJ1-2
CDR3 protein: CAYHRVRQSGYTF
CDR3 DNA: TGTGCCTACCACAGGGTCCGACAGAGTGGCTACACCTTC

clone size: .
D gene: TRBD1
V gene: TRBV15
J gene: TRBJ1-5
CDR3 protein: CATSRLDRGTDQPQHF
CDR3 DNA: TGTGCCACCAGCAGACTCGACAGGGGGACGGATCAGCCCCAGCATTTT

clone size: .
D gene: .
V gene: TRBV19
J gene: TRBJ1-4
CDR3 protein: CASSIGTPEGRLFF
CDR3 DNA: TGTGCCAGTAGTATAGGGACCCCTGAAGGAAGGCTGTTTTTT

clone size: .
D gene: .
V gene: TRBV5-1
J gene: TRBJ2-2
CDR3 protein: CASSRDIVTGELFF
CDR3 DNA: TGCGCCAGCAGCCGGGACATCGTTACCGGGGAGCTGTTTTTT

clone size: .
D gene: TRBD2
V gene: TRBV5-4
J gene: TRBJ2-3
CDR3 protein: CASSSGLAGDSDTQYF
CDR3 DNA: TGTGCCAGCAGCTCGGGACTAGCGGGGGATTCAGATACGCAGTATTTT

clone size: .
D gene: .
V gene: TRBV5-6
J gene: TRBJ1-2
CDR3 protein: CASSFGGNNYGYTF
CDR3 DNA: TGTGCCAGCAGCTTCGGGGGGAATAACTATGGCTACACCTTC

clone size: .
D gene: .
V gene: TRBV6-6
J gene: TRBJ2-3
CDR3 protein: CASSLGEYGPDTQYF
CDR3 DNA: TGTGCCAGCAGTTTGGGGGAGTATGGGCCAGATACGCAGTATTTT

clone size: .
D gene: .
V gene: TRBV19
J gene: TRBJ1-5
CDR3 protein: CATQYGLQGTNQPQHF
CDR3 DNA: TGTGCCACCCAGTATGGGTTGCAGGGCACGAATCAGCCCCAGCATTTT

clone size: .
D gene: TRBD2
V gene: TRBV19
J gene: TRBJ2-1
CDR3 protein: CASTQLAGYNEQFF
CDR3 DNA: TGTGCCAGCACACAACTAGCGGGTTACAATGAGCAGTTCTTC

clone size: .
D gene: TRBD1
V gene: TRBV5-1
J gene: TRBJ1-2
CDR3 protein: CASSPGQAALNYGYTF
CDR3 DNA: TGCGCCAGCAGCCCGGGACAGGCCGCACTGAACTATGGCTACACCTTC

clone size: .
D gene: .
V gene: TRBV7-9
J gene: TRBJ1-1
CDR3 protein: CASSILTGLGTEAFF
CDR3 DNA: TGTGCCAGCAGCATTCTAACAGGGTTGGGCACTGAAGCTTTCTTT

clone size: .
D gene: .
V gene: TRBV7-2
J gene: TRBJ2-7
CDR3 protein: CASSPWDGGTYEQYF
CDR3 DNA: TGTGCCAGCAGCCCTTGGGACGGGGGTACCTACGAGCAGTACTTC

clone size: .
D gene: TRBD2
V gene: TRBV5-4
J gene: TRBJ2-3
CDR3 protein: CASSLDFGGTDTQYF
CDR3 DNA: TGTGCCAGCAGCTTGGATTTCGGGGGGACAGATACGCAGTATTTT

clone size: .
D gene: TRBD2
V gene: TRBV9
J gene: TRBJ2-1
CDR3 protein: CASSPPSGRGSGNEQFF
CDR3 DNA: TGTGCCAGCAGCCCTCCTAGCGGGAGGGGGTCAGGCAATGAGCAGTTCTTC

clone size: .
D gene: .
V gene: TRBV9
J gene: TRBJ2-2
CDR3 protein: CASSPHRYTGELFF
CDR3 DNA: TGTGCCAGCAGCCCCCACAGGTACACCGGGGAGCTGTTTTTT